This TCR beta chain was identified during a study of T cell repertoires in cytomegalovirus infection. In the study overall: Public TCR beta signatures indicated both CMV infection and matching HLA type.

Notes on the study in general: The cumulative frequency of public TCR beta families identified carriers of CMV plus the relevant HLA.

Remarks on this clonotype: Its antigen remains unidentified.

TCRdb processed the reads anew with MiXCR; each CDR3 protein has one entry. The sample has 200,000 to 250,000 distinct CDR3 sequences, approximately 38% seen once. The CDR3 is 14 residues long. Trimming shortened V by 3 bases and J by 4 bases, and 10 bases separated the two germline ends. Germline CDR1 is SGHVS and CDR2 is FQNEAQ. This TCR derives from a human donor in good health (CMV status not recorded). Some clones in this sample may be carry-over from other donors' samples. The source material was CD8+ T cells from cultured PBMCs, sampled from culture after CMV antigen stimulation. This sequence joins TRBV7-8 and TRBJ2-1; D ambiguous. The CDR3 protein is CASSLSVRYNEQFF. In DNA, the CDR3 is TGTGCCAGCAGCTTGTCGGTACGGTACAATGAGCAGTTCTTC.